This T cell receptor beta chain was profiled in a study of shared clonotypes between healthy human individuals. Here immunoSEQ multiplex PCR was the method, and the copy in TCRdb shows in-frame clones only, minus some. The sample holds about 1.5 million clones; approximately 98% are singletons and the top ten take around 0.47%. Findings and caveats of the study: Researchers found naive subsets generally carried larger estimated richness than memory subsets.

The V and J ends lost 7 bases and 1 base, in that order; junction bases with no gene match: 12. Looked up from germline, CDR1 is SGHRS and CDR2 is YFSETQ. This CDR3 is built from 19 residues. With regard to this clone: Its target is not known.

Material: naive CD4+ T cells sorted from blood. Subset reported: CD45RA+ positively selected. This TCR came from a young man in good health. The chain carries TRBV5-1 and TRBJ2-3, with 16 bases identical to TRBD2. CDR3 bases: TGCGCCAGCGGACCGGGACTAGCGGGAGGGAAGGCTGGCACAGATACGCAGTATTTT. The encoded protein is CASGPGLAGGKAGTDTQYF.